This passage covers 19 T cell receptor beta chains from one sample sequenced in a study of post-analysis software for immune sequencing data. Study-wide points: Patients had higher frequencies than controls of a handful of TRBV segments, including TRBV5-6, TRBV5-1 and TRBV20-1.

Presence of unique molecular identifiers characterized the TCR beta cDNA libraries. TCRdb itself ran the PCR reads through MiXCR, one entry per CDR3 protein. The table records almost 700,000 distinct CDR3 sequences, approximately 59% of them present only once. These TCRs' antigens remain unknown. The sequenced material came from blood. These receptors were taken from a girl aged 2-10 years with multiple sclerosis.

The rearrangement uses TRBV7-9 and TRBJ2-7; TRBD1 is a possible D gene (6 bases). V was pared by 5 bases and J by 2 bases, with 16 bases between. CDR3 length: 15 residues. Germline V gene sequence: CDR1 SEHNR, CDR2 FQNEAQ (reference sequence). CDR3 coding DNA: TGTGCCAGCAGCGCAACAGGGAGTGGTACCTACGAGCAGTACTTC. This encodes CASSATGSGTYEQYF.

This clonotype was counted a few times. The chain recombines TRBV4-1 with TRBJ1-2; D is ambiguous. The CDR3 spans 16 residues. Germline V gene data show CDR1 as MGHRA and CDR2 as YSYEKL. The V end was cut by 1 base, the J end by 5 bases, with 17 bases between. The CDR3 here is CASSQVGHTRLYGYTF. In DNA form, the CDR3 reads TGCGCCAGCAGCCAAGTTGGTCACACGCGACTATATGGCTACACCTTC.

The gene calls are TRBV5-1 and TRBJ2-7; possibly TRBD1 for D (6 bases). This CDR3 region has 13 residues. The germline V gene has CDR1 SGHRS and CDR2 YFSETQ. Between the trimmed V and J ends, which lost 4 bases and 5 bases, there was a span of 13 bases. The CDR3 bases are TGCGCCAGCAGCCCAGACAGGTTCGACGAGCAGTACTTC. Its translation is CASSPDRFDEQYF. The whole variable domain, remainder taken from reference TRBV5-1 and TRBJ2-7, is KAGVTQTPRYLIKTRGQQVTLSCSPISGHRSVSWYQQTPGQGLQFLFEYFSETQRNKGNFPGRFSGRQFSNSRSEMNVSTLELGDSALYLCASSPDRFDEQYFGPGTRLTVT.

This clonotype was seen more than once but under ten times. V gene TRBV20-1 combines with J gene TRBJ2-3; a possible D gene is TRBD1 (5 bases). V gave up 3 bases and J gave up 2 bases, with 12 bases separating them. The CDR3 sequence is 14 residues long. Germline CDR1 is DFQATT and CDR2 is SNEGSKA (reference sequence). Written as DNA, the CDR3 is TGCAGTGCTAGTGTGGGGCGGAACACAGATACGCAGTATTTT. Translation: CSASVGRNTDTQYF.

The chain uses TRBV7-7 and TRBJ2-3, with no clear D. Germline V gene lookup returns CDR1 SSHAT and CDR2 FNYEAQ (reference sequence). The V gene lost 1 base and the J gene lost 5 bases, with 7 bases spanning the gap. The CDR3 is 13 residues long. CDR3 in DNA: TGTGCCAGCAGCTTAGACCGGAAAGATACGCAGTATTTT. Amino acid sequence: CASSLDRKDTQYF.

V usage is TRBV7-9 and J usage is TRBJ1-1; TRBD1 matches 12 bases. The CDR3 has 14 amino acids. J lost 13 bases, V lost 1 base, and 7 bases had no gene match. Germline CDR1 is SEHNR and CDR2 is FQNEAQ (reference sequence). CDR3 residues: CASSLGGGQGAGFF. CDR3 nucleotides: TGTGCCAGCAGCTTAGGCGGGGGACAGGGGGCTGGTTTCTTT.

This chain uses TRBV7-2 with TRBJ2-7; 9 nucleotides align to TRBD2. Trimming removed 4 bases from V and 3 bases from J; junction bases left unmatched: 13. The germline gives CDR1 SGHTA, CDR2 FQGNSA. CDR3 length equals 17 residues. The chain's CDR3 is CASSSLMAGGPFYEQYF. The CDR3 DNA follows: TGTGCCAGCAGCTCCCTCATGGCGGGAGGGCCGTTCTACGAGCAGTACTTC.

The sample holds one count of this clonotype. This chain links TRBV14 with TRBJ2-5; 9 positions agree with TRBD2. CDR3 size: 17 residues. J was trimmed by 11 bases and V by 3 bases; bases with no gene match: 19. Germline values: CDR1 SGHDN, CDR2 FVKESK. CDR3 loop: CASSQLSGTSRYNEQYF. The CDR3 DNA reads as TGTGCCAGCAGCCAGCTCTCCGGGACTAGCAGGTACAATGAGCAGTACTTC.

This clonotype is a singleton in its sample. This chain uses TRBV28 with TRBJ1-6; 7 bases match TRBD1. The CDR3 is 16 residues long. Germline lookup yields CDR1 MDHEN and CDR2 SYDVKM. V lost 6 bases and J lost 10; bases outside the gene matches: 15. DNA for the CDR3: TGTGCCAGCAGCGGCGACAGGGCCCGGTCGGGGTCACCCCTCCACTTT. As protein: CASSGDRARSGSPLHF.

This clonotype was counted only a few times. This chain connects TRBV6-1 to TRBJ2-3, with a tentative D call TRBD1 (5 bases). Germline values: CDR1 MNHNS, CDR2 SASEGT. The CDR3 contains 13 residues. Trimming pared 10 bases from V and 2 bases from J, leaving 13 bases between. The CDR3: CAIPDSSTDTQYF. DNA for the CDR3: TGTGCCATCCCTGACAGCTCCACAGATACGCAGTATTTT.

This chain uses TRBV12-3 or TRBV12-4 with TRBJ1-2, with D perhaps TRBD1 (6 bases). This CDR3 region has 12 residues. V was shortened by 7 bases and J by 4 bases, with 10 bases between the two germline ends. CDR3 residues: CASTPDSYGYTF. The CDR3 DNA is TGTGCCAGCACCCCGGACAGCTATGGCTACACCTTC.

V gene TRBV3-1 combines with J gene TRBJ1-2; D possibly corresponds to TRBD1 (5 bases). V lost 5 bases and J lost 5, with 30 bases in between. The CDR3 has 19 amino acids. The germline V gene has CDR1 LGHDT and CDR2 YNNKEL (reference sequence). CDR3 nucleotide sequence: TGTGCCAGCAGCGACCTCCCTCCGGGAGGGGTAGGGCTCCCGTATGGCTACACCTTC. Protein product: CASSDLPPGGVGLPYGYTF.

This chain uses TRBV20-1 with TRBJ2-7; TRBD1 matches at 10 bases. CDR1 is DFQATT and CDR2 is SNEGSKA in the germline V gene (reference sequence). The CDR3 is made up of 14 amino acids. V lost 6 bases to trimming and J lost 3 bases; unmatched junction nucleotides: 8. In DNA form, the CDR3 reads TGCAGTGCCCGACAGGGGGCGGCGTTCTACGAGCAGTACTTC. Protein product: CSARQGAAFYEQYF.

The chain is built from TRBV6-4 and TRBJ1-2, with unresolved D. V lost 4 bases and J lost 6, with 12 bases in between. The CDR3 extends over 13 amino acids. CDR1 and CDR2 (germline): MRHNA, SNTAGT. The chain's CDR3 is CASSVGPGDGYTF. CDR3 in DNA: TGTGCCAGCAGTGTTGGGCCCGGCGATGGCTACACCTTC.

V gene TRBV4-1 combines with J gene TRBJ2-7; D call uncertain. This CDR3 spans 16 amino acids. Germline CDR1 MGHRA, CDR2 YSYEKL. V dropped 0 bases and J dropped 4 bases, with 16 bases sitting between them. The CDR3 coding sequence is TGCGCCAGCAGCCAAGAAGGCCCAGAGCCACCTTACGAGCAGTACTTC. Translating it yields CASSQEGPEPPYEQYF.

V is TRBV29-1 and J is TRBJ1-2, with D uncertain. Germline assignment: CDR1 SQVTM and CDR2 ANQGSEA. Trimming pared 5 bases from V and 4 bases from J, leaving 14 bases between. CDR3 length equals 13 residues. Here the CDR3 DNA reads TGCAGCGTTCCCGAGGGTTCTACCTATGGCTACACCTTC. This encodes CSVPEGSTYGYTF.

This clonotype has just a few counts. V is TRBV9 and J is TRBJ1-6; D unclear. This CDR3 is built from 14 residues. The germline V gene has CDR1 SGDLS and CDR2 YYNGEE. V lost 3 bases and J lost 3, with 7 bases in between. The CDR3 DNA follows: TGTGCCAGCAGCGAGGTCTTCTATAATTCACCCCTCCACTTT. Translated: CASSEVFYNSPLHF.

This clonotype has a handful of counts. The chain couples TRBV4-2 to TRBJ2-2, with TRBD2 matching 8 bases. Trimming removed 5 bases from V and 7 bases from J; junction bases left unmatched: 9. CDR1 LGHNA and CDR2 YNFKEQ come from the germline V gene. The CDR3 runs 15 residues. CDR3 bases: TGTGCCAGCAGCGCATTTAGCGGGACGGGCGGGGAGCTGTTTTTT. Translating it yields CASSAFSGTGGELFF.

The V call is TRBV5-5, the J call TRBJ2-3; no clear D gene. V was pared by 0 bases and J by 1 base, with 15 bases between. CDR3 size: 17 residues. Germline assignment: CDR1 SGHKS and CDR2 YYEKEE (reference sequence). CDR3: CASSLARAIIRTDTQYF. CDR3 coding DNA: TGTGCCAGCAGCTTGGCCCGGGCAATTATCCGCACAGATACGCAGTATTTT.